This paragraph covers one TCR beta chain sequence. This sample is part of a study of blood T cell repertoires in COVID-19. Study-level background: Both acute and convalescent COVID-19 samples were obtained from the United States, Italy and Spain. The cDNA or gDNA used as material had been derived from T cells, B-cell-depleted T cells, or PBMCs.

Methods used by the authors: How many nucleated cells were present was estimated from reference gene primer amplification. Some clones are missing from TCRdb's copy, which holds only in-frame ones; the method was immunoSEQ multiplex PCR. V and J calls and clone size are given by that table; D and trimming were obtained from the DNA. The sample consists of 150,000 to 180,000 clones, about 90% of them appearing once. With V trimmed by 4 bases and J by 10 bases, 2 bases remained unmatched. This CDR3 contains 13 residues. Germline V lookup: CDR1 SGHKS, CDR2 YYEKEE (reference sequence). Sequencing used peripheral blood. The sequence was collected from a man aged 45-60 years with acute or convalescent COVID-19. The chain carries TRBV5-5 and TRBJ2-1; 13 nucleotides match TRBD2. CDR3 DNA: TGTGCCAGCAGCGGGACTAGCGGGGACGAGCAGTTCTTC. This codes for CASSGTSGDEQFF.